Listed here are 6 T cell receptor beta chains from one sample, sequenced in a study of cytomegalovirus exposure and HLA in healthy donors. Both 60 Vbeta primers and 13 Jbeta primers went into the PCR. Clones were read by immunoSEQ multiplex PCR, and TCRdb kept only the in-frame ones, dropping some. This table holds 75,000 to 95,000 clones. The sample consisted of PBMCs. These receptors came from a woman in her fifties or sixties in good health and CMV-seronegative.

The chain combines TRBV2 with TRBJ1-2; the match to TRBD1 covers 7 bases. The CDR3 totals 13 residues. The ends lost 4 bases at V and 6 bases at J; junction bases unmatched: 5. CDR1 and CDR2 (germline): SNHLY, FYNNEI. Here the CDR3 reads CASSGQGVNGYTF. CDR3 sequence (DNA): TGTGCCAGCAGTGGCCAGGGGGTTAATGGCTACACCTTC.

Here the CDR3 reads CASSLGQGANQPQHF. The CDR3 DNA sequence: TGCGCCAGCAGCTTGGGACAGGGGGCGAATCAGCCCCAGCATTTT. The chain couples TRBV5-1 to TRBJ1-5; 10 bases align to TRBD1. The CDR3 covers 15 residues. Per the germline V gene, CDR1 is SGHRS and CDR2 is YFSETQ. Trimming at V came to 0 bases and at J to 4 bases, leaving 1 base not matched to a gene.

This chain links TRBV6-5 with TRBJ1-1; D gene ambiguous. The V gene lost 2 bases and the J gene lost 7 bases, with 17 bases spanning the gap. This CDR3 comprises 15 residues. Per the germline V gene, CDR1 is MNHEY and CDR2 is SVGAGI. This CDR3 reads CASSYGVQRRSEAFF. DNA of the CDR3: TGTGCCAGCAGTTACGGAGTGCAACGAAGAAGTGAAGCTTTCTTT.

The chain carries TRBV6-1 and TRBJ2-5; D gene ambiguous. The germline V and J ends were trimmed by 5 bases and 5 bases, with 6 bases remaining between them. CDR3 size: 11 residues. Per germline, CDR1 MNHNS and CDR2 SASEGT. The CDR3 protein is CASSPRETQYF. The DNA for the CDR3 is TGTGCCAGCAGTCCCCGGGAGACCCAGTACTTC.

V usage is TRBV5-1 and J usage is TRBJ1-1; D may be TRBD1 (5 bases). The V gene's germline CDR1 is SGHRS and CDR2 YFSETQ. CDR3 length: 15 residues. Trimming shortened V by 6 bases and J by 2 bases, and 17 bases separated the two germline ends. CDR3 loop: CASTIPGGGNTEAFF. DNA of the CDR3: TGCGCCAGCACTATCCCCGGGGGGGGTAACACTGAAGCTTTCTTT. Looking up the rest from reference TRBV5-1 and TRBJ1-1 gives the full variable domain: KAGVTQTPRYLIKTRGQQVTLSCSPISGHRSVSWYQQTPGQGLQFLFEYFSETQRNKGNFPGRFSGRQFSNSRSEMNVSTLELGDSALYLCASTIPGGGNTEAFFGQGTRLTVV.

The chain uses TRBV9 and TRBJ2-2, with 10 bases lining up with TRBD2. Trimming removed 0 bases from V and 4 bases from J; junction bases left unmatched: 9. The germline gives CDR1 SGDLS, CDR2 YYNGEE. CDR3 size: 18 residues. In DNA form, the CDR3 reads TGTGCCAGCAGCGTAGCTGCTAGCGGGAGCTTGGGCACCGGGGAGCTGTTTTTT. Its translation: CASSVAASGSLGTGELFF.